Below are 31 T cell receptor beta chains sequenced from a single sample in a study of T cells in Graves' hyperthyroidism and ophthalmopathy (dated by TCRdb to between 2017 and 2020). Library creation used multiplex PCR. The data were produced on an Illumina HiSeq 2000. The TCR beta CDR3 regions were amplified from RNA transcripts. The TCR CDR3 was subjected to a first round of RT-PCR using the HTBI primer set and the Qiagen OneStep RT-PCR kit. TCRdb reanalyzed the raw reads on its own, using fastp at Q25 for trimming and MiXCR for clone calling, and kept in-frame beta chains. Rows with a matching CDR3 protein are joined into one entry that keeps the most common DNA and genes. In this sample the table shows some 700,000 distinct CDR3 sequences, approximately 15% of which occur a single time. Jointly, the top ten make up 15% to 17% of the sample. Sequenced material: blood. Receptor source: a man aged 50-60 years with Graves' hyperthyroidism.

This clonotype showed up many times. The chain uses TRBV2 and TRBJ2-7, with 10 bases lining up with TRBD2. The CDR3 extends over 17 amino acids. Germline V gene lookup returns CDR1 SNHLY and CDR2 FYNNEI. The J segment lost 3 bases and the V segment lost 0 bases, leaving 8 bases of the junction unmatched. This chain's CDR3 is CASSEAERRLAGYEQYF. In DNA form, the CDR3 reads TGTGCCAGCAGTGAAGCTGAGAGGAGACTAGCGGGCTACGAGCAGTACTTC. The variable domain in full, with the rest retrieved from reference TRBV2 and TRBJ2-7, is EPEVTQTPSHQVTQMGQEVILRCVPISNHLYFYWYRQILGQKVEFLVSFYNNEISEKSEIFDDQFSVERPDGSNFTLKIRSTKLEDSAMYFCASSEAERRLAGYEQYFGPGTRLTVT.

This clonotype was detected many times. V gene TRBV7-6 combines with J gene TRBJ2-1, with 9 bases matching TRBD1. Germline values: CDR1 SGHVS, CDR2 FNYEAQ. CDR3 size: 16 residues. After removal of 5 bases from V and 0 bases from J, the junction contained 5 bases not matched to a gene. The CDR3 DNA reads TGTGCCAGCAGCGGACAGGGGAGAAGCTCCTACAATGAGCAGTTCTTC. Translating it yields CASSGQGRSSYNEQFF.

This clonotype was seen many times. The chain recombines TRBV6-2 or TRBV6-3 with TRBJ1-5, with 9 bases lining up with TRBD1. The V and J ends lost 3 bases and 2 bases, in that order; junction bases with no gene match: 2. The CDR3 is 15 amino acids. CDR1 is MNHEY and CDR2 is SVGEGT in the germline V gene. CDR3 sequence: CASSYWTGGNQPQHF. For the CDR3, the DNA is TGTGCCAGCAGTTATTGGACAGGGGGCAATCAGCCCCAGCATTTT.

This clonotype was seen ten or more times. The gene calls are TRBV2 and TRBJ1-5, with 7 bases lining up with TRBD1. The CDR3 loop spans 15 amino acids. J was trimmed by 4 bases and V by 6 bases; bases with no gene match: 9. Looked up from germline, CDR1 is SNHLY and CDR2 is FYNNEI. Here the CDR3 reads CASRLGQKINQPQHF. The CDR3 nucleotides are TGTGCCAGCAGATTGGGACAGAAGATAAATCAGCCCCAGCATTTT.

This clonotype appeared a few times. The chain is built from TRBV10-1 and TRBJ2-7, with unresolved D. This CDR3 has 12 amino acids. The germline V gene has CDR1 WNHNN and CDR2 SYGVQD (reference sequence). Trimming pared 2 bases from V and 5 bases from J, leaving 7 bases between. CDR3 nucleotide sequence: TGCGCCAGCAGTGAGGGGCAGCACGAGCAGTACTTC. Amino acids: CASSEGQHEQYF.

This CDR3 is CASSLIFGDTIYF. Written as DNA, the CDR3 is TGTGCCAGCAGCTTAATTTTTGGTGACACCATATATTTT. The rearrangement joins TRBV7-3 to TRBJ1-3; D remains unclear. From germline, CDR1 is SGHTA and CDR2 FQGTGA. Trimming cost V 1 base and J 8 bases, with 9 bases left between them. The CDR3 contains 13 residues.

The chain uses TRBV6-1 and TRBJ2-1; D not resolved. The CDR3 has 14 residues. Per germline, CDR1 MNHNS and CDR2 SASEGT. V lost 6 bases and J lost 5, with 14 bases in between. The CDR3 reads CASSLYPKDNEQFF. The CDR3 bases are TGTGCCAGCAGCCTTTATCCCAAAGACAATGAGCAGTTCTTC.

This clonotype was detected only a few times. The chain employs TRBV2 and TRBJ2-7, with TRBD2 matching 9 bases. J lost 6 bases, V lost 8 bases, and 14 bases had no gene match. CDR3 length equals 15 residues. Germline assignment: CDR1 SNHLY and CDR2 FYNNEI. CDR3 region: CASSGLALSPSEQYF. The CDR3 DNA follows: TGTGCCAGCTCCGGACTAGCGCTTTCCCCTAGCGAGCAGTACTTC.

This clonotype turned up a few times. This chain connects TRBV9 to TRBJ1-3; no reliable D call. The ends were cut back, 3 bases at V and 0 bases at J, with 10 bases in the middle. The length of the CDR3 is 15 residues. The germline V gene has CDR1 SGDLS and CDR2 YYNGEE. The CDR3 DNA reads TGTGCCAGCAGCGGGACCTCAATCTCTGGAAACACCATATATTTT. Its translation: CASSGTSISGNTIYF.

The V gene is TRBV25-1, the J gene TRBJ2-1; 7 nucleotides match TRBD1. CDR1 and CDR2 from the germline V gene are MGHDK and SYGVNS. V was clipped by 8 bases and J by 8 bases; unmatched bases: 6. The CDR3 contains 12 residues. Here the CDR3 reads CASAYRGYEQFF. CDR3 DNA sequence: TGTGCCAGCGCTTACAGGGGCTATGAGCAGTTCTTC.

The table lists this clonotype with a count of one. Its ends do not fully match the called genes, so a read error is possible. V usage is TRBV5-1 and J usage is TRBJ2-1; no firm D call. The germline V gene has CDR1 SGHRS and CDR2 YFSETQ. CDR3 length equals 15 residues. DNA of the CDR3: TGCGTCAGCAGCCCTGACTTGAGCTCCTACAATGAGCAGTTCTTC. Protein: CVSSPDLSSYNEQFF.

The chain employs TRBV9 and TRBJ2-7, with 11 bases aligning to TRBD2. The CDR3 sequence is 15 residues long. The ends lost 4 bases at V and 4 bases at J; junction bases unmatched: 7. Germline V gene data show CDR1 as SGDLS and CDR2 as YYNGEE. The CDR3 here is CASSFGTSGEYEQYF. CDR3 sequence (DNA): TGTGCCAGCAGCTTCGGGACTAGCGGAGAATACGAGCAGTACTTC.

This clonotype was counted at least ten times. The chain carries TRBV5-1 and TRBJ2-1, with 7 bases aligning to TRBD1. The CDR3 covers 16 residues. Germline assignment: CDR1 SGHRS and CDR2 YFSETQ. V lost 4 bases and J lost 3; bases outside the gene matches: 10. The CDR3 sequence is CASSRETGVSYNEQFF. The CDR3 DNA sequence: TGCGCCAGCAGCCGAGAAACAGGGGTAAGCTACAATGAGCAGTTCTTC.

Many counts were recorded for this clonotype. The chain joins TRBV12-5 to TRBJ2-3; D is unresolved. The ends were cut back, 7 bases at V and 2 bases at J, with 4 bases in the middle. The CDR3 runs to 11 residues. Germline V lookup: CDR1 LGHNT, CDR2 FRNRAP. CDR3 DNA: TGTGCTAGTGCAGTCACAGATACGCAGTATTTT. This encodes CASAVTDTQYF.

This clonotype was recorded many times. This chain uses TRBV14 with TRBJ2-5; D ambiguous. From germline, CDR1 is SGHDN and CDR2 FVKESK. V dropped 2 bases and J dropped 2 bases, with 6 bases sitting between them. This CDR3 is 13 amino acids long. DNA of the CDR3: TGTGCCAGCAGCCAATGGGAACAAGAGACCCAGTACTTC. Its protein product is CASSQWEQETQYF.

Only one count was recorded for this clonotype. The CDR3 nucleotides are TGTGCCAGCGGTCACACAGGGGAATCCGAGCCCCAGCATTTT. Translating gives CASGHTGESEPQHF. This rearrangement joins TRBV27 to TRBJ1-5, with TRBD1 matching over 7 bases. The CDR3 loop spans 14 amino acids. Germline assignment: CDR1 MNHEY and CDR2 SMNVEV (reference sequence). Unmatched junction bases numbered 12, after V lost 8 bases and J lost 8 bases.

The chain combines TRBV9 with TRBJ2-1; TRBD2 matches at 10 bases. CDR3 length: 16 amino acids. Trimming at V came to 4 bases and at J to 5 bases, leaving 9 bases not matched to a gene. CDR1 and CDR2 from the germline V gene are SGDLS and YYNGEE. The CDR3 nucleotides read TGTGCCAGCAGCTTAAGGACTAGCGGAAACGACAATGAGCAGTTCTTC. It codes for CASSLRTSGNDNEQFF.

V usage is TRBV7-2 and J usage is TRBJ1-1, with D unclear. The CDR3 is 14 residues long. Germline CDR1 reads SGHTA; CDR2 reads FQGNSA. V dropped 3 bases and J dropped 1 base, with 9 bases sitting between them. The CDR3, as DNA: TGTGCCAGCAGCTTTCAGTCCGGGAACACTGAAGCTTTCTTT. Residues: CASSFQSGNTEAFF.

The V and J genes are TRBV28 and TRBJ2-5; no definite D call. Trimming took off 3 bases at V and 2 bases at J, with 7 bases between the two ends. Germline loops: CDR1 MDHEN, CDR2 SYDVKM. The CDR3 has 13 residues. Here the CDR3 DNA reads TGTGCCAGCAGTTTCCCGCTTCAAGAGACCCAGTACTTC. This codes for CASSFPLQETQYF. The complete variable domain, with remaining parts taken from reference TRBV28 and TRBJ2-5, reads DVKVTQSSRYLVKRTGEKVFLECVQDMDHENMFWYRQDPGLGLRLIYFSYDVKMKEKGDIPEGYSVSREKKERFSLILESASTNQTSMYLCASSFPLQETQYFGPGTRLLVL.

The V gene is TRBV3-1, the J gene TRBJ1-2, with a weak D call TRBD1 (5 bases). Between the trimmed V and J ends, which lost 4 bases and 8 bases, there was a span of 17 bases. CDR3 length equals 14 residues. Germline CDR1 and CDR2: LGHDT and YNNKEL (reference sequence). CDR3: CASSPTPGIGGYTF. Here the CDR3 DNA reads TGTGCCAGCAGCCCAACCCCAGGGATCGGAGGCTACACCTTC.

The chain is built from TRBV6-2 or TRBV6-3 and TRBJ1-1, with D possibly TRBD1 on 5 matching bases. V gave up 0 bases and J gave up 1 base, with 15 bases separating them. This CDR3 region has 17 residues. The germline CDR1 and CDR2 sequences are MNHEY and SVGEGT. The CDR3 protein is CASSYSIVGGTNTEAFF. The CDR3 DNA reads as TGTGCCAGCAGTTACTCGATAGTTGGAGGGACGAACACTGAAGCTTTCTTT.

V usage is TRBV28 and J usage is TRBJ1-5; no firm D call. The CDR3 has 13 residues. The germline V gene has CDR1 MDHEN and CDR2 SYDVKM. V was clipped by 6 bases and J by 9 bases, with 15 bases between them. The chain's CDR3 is CASRSSGARPQHF. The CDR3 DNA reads TGTGCCAGCAGGTCCTCGGGCGCCCGGCCCCAGCATTTT.

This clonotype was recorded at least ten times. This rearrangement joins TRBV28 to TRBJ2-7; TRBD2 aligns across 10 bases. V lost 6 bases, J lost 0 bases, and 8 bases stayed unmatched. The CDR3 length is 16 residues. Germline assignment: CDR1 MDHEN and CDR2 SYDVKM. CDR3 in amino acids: CASRQFGTSDSYEQYF. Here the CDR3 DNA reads TGTGCCAGCAGACAATTCGGGACTAGCGACTCCTACGAGCAGTACTTC. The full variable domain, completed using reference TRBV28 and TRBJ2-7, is DVKVTQSSRYLVKRTGEKVFLECVQDMDHENMFWYRQDPGLGLRLIYFSYDVKMKEKGDIPEGYSVSREKKERFSLILESASTNQTSMYLCASRQFGTSDSYEQYFGPGTRLTVT.

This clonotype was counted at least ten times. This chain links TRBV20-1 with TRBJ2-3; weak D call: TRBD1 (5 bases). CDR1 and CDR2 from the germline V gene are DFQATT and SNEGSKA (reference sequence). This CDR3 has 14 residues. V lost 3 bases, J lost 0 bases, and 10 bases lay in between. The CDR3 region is CSASDSSSTDTQYF. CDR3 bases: TGCAGTGCTAGTGACAGCTCCAGCACAGATACGCAGTATTTT.

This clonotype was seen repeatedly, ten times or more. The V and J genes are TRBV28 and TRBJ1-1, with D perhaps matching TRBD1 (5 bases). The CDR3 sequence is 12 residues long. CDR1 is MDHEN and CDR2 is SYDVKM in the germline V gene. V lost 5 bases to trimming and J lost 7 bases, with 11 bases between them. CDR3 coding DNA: TGTGCCAGCAGTGGGGGGTCATTTGAAGCTTTCTTT. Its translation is CASSGGSFEAFF.

The CDR3 reads CASTTTGTFSQPQHF. The CDR3 DNA reads TGTGCCAGTACCACGACAGGGACCTTCTCCCAGCCCCAGCATTTT. V usage is TRBV19 and J usage is TRBJ1-5, with TRBD1 identical over 7 bases. Germline CDR1 reads LNHDA; CDR2 reads SQIVND (reference sequence). J lost 7 bases, V lost 7 bases, and 13 bases had no gene match. The CDR3 has 15 residues.

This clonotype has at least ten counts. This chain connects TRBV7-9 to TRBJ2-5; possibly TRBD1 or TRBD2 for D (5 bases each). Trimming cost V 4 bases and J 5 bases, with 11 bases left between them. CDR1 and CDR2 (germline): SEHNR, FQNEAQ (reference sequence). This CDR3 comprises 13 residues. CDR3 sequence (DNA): TGTGCCAGCAGCTGGGGACCAGAGGAGACCCAGTACTTC. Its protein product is CASSWGPEETQYF.

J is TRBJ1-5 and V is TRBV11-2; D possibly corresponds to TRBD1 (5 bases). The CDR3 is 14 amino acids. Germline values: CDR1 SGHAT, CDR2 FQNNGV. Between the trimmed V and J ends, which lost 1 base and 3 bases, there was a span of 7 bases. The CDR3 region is CASSLVGLNQPQHF. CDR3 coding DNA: TGTGCCAGCAGCTTAGTGGGACTCAATCAGCCCCAGCATTTT.

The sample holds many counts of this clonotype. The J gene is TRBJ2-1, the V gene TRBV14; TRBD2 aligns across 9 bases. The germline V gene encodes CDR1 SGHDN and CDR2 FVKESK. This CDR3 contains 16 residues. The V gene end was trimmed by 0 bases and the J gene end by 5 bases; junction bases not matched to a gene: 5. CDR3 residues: CASSQDRLAEDNEQFF. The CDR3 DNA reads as TGTGCCAGCAGCCAAGATCGACTAGCGGAGGACAATGAGCAGTTCTTC.

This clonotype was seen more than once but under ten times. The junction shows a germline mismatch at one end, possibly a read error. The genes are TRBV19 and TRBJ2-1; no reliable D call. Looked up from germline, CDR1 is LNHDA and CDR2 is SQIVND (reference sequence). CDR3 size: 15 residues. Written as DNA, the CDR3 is TGTGCCAGTAGTTTAGACTTCACGTCGGGTAATGAGCAGTTCTTC. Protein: CASSLDFTSGNEQFF.

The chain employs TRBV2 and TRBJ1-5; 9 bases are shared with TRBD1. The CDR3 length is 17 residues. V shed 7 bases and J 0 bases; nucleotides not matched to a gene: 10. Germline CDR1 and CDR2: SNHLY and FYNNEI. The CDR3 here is CASTGDRGTNSNQPQHF. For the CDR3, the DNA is TGTGCCAGCACCGGCGACAGGGGGACGAATAGCAATCAGCCCCAGCATTTT.